One and the same sample provided the 31 T cell receptor beta chains below, sequenced in a study of vaccination effects on CD4 cells after COVID-19 (dated by TCRdb to 2022 to 2024). In the ViraFEST assay, PBMC were stimulated with viral peptide pools, and TCR sequencing was then used to find antigen-specific CD4+ T cell clonotypes based on their expansion. After about 9 days of culture, CD4+ T cells were isolated with the EasySep CD4+ T cell isolation kit. Healthy vaccine recipients had no prior SARS-CoV-2 infection, confirmed by negative nucleocapsid antibodies before and after vaccination. No antigen is known for these receptors. Receptor libraries were prepared by the immunoSEQ multiplex PCR assay. TCRdb provides this immuneACCESS table in a form limited to in-frame rearrangements. Some clones are lacking; in checked studies, under half of them reflect an unresolved V gene, and why the rest are absent is not known. The table for this sample lists 25,000 to 30,000 clones; about 80% of them were counted only once. The top ten clones comprise 30% of the sample.

This specimen consisted of CD4+ T cells from PBMCs cultured with SARS-CoV-2 spike peptides, obtained before COVID-19 vaccination. This specimen's cell subset or site label, interpreted: SARS-CoV-2 spike overlapping peptide pool stimulation. These receptors were taken from a human donor who received a COVID-19 vaccine.

The chain is built from TRBV9 and TRBJ2-7, with D perhaps TRBD2 (6 bases). Germline CDR1 and CDR2: SGDLS and YYNGEE. CDR3 length: 13 amino acids. Trimming took off 4 bases at V and 7 bases at J, with 15 bases between the two ends. CDR3 amino acids: CASSQAGYGEQYF. CDR3 bases: TGTGCCAGCAGCCAGGCGGGGTACGGGGAGCAGTACTTC.

This chain connects TRBV19 to TRBJ1-5; TRBD1 matches at 7 bases. The CDR3 is made up of 16 amino acids. The germline V gene encodes CDR1 LNHDA and CDR2 SQIVND (reference sequence). J gave up 2 bases and V 4 bases, and 8 bases lay outside the gene matches. The CDR3 here is CASSRQFRGGNQPQHF. DNA for the CDR3: TGTGCCAGTAGTAGACAGTTCAGGGGGGGCAATCAGCCCCAGCATTTT.

This clone was counted a few times. This chain uses TRBV9 with TRBJ2-1, with D perhaps matching TRBD1 or TRBD2 (5 bases each). CDR3 length: 15 amino acids. Trimming shortened V by 4 bases and J by 2 bases, and 13 bases separated the two germline ends. Germline V gene sequence: CDR1 SGDLS, CDR2 YYNGEE. CDR3 sequence: CASSPRDATYNEQFF. The CDR3 nucleotides are TGTGCCAGCAGCCCCCGGGACGCCACCTACAATGAGCAGTTCTTC.

The chain has TRBV18 and TRBJ1-4; D is perhaps TRBD1 (5 bases). The ends were cut back, 2 bases at V and 3 bases at J, with 13 bases in the middle. CDR1 and CDR2 from the germline V gene are KGHSH and LQKENI. The CDR3 covers 16 residues. CDR3 DNA sequence: TGTGCCAGCTCACCAATCGCCGGGACGGCTAATGAAAAACTGTTTTTT. It encodes CASSPIAGTANEKLFF.

This chain links TRBV7-8 with TRBJ2-3; 10 bases agree with TRBD1. Germline-derived CDR1 and CDR2 are SGHVS and FQNEAQ. This CDR3 is built from 15 residues. The ends lost 5 bases at V and 5 bases at J; junction bases unmatched: 7. In DNA form, the CDR3 reads TGTGCCAGCAGCCGCGACAGGGGGCGATTAGATACGCAGTATTTT. Translation gives CASSRDRGRLDTQYF.

The chain recombines TRBV6-5 with TRBJ2-2, with TRBD2 matching 8 bases. The V and J ends lost 5 bases and 3 bases, in that order; junction bases with no gene match: 5. The CDR3 is made up of 15 amino acids. Germline V gene lookup returns CDR1 MNHEY and CDR2 SVGAGI. The DNA of the CDR3 is TGTGCCAGCAGTCCTAGCGGGTGGGACACCGGGGAGCTGTTTTTT. Protein sequence: CASSPSGWDTGELFF.

This chain joins TRBV28 and TRBJ1-1, with TRBD1 identical over 7 bases. In germline, CDR1 is MDHEN, CDR2 SYDVKM. CDR3 size: 13 residues. Unmatched junction bases numbered 10, after V lost 6 bases and J lost 9 bases. Written as DNA, the CDR3 is TGTGCCAGCAGCACAGGGGATCGGGATAAAGCTTTCTTT. It specifies CASSTGDRDKAFF.

The chain is built from TRBV6-5 and TRBJ1-2; D is unclear. This CDR3 is 11 amino acids long. The V gene's germline CDR1 is MNHEY and CDR2 SVGAGI. Trimming took off 8 bases at V and 3 bases at J, with 7 bases between the two ends. As DNA, the CDR3 is TGTGCCAGCGCCTCCTACTATGGCTACACCTTC. It codes for CASASYYGYTF.

In this sample, this clone turned up a few times. V is TRBV6-1 and J is TRBJ1-6, with D unresolved. The CDR3 runs 14 residues. Trimming took 3 bases from V and 7 from J, leaving 10 bases between them. Germline values: CDR1 MNHNS, CDR2 SASEGT. CDR3 region: CASSEFTENSPLHF. CDR3 nucleotide sequence: TGTGCCAGCAGTGAGTTCACAGAAAATTCACCCCTCCACTTT.

This clone is a singleton in its sample. The rearrangement links TRBV2 to TRBJ1-5, with TRBD1 matching over 7 bases. V was clipped by 5 bases and J by 1 base; unmatched bases: 2. CDR1 is SNHLY and CDR2 is FYNNEI in the germline V gene. CDR3 length equals 14 residues. The CDR3 nucleotides are TGTGCCAGCAGTAAACAGGGGAGCAATCAGCCCCAGCATTTT. Translated: CASSKQGSNQPQHF.

V and J are TRBV5-1 and TRBJ2-1, with D possibly TRBD2 on 6 matching bases. Germline V gene data show CDR1 as SGHRS and CDR2 as YFSETQ. Trimming shortened V by 0 bases and J by 0 bases, and 7 bases separated the two germline ends. The CDR3 is made up of 15 amino acids. As DNA, the CDR3 is TGCGCCAGCAGCTTGGAGCGGGTCTCCTACAATGAGCAGTTCTTC. Translated: CASSLERVSYNEQFF. The full variable domain, rest sourced from reference TRBV5-1 and TRBJ2-1, is KAGVTQTPRYLIKTRGQQVTLSCSPISGHRSVSWYQQTPGQGLQFLFEYFSETQRNKGNFPGRFSGRQFSNSRSEMNVSTLELGDSALYLCASSLERVSYNEQFFGPGTRLTVL.

CDR3 nucleotide sequence: TGTGCCAGCAGTTTATCTTCCCAGGGGTCGTCACCCCTCCACTTT. Translating it yields CASSLSSQGSSPLHF. The V gene is TRBV27, the J gene TRBJ1-6, with D perhaps TRBD1 (6 bases). Germline V lookup: CDR1 MNHEY, CDR2 SMNVEV (reference sequence). Trimming cost V 0 bases and J 10 bases, with 13 bases left between them. The CDR3 extends over 15 amino acids.

This clone showed up just once. V gene TRBV24-1 combines with J gene TRBJ2-7; 8 bases fit TRBD1. CDR3 length: 16 amino acids. Unmatched junction bases numbered 9, after V lost 4 bases and J lost 2 bases. Germline CDR1 KGHDR, CDR2 SFDVKD. CDR3: CATSDRSTGAPYEQYF. The CDR3 nucleotides are TGTGCCACCAGTGACCGGTCGACAGGGGCCCCCTACGAGCAGTACTTC.

The rearrangement uses TRBV6-2 or TRBV6-3 and TRBJ1-1; the match to TRBD1 covers 9 bases. The CDR3 is 14 amino acids. V trimming: 6 bases; J trimming: 5 bases; junction bases outside the gene matches: 7. Germline loops: CDR1 MNHEY, CDR2 SVGEGT. CDR3: CASSPTGGRTEAFF. The CDR3 nucleotides read TGTGCCAGCAGCCCGACAGGGGGAAGGACTGAAGCTTTCTTT.

The chain's CDR3 is CSASPRGSYGYTF. DNA for the CDR3: TGCAGTGCTAGTCCCAGGGGGAGCTATGGCTACACCTTC. V usage is TRBV20-1 and J usage is TRBJ1-2; the match to TRBD1 covers 7 bases. With V trimmed by 3 bases and J by 4 bases, 5 bases remained unmatched. Germline-derived CDR1 and CDR2 are DFQATT and SNEGSKA (reference sequence). The length of the CDR3 is 13 residues.

V gene TRBV14 combines with J gene TRBJ2-1; 7 bases fit TRBD2. V lost 6 bases, J lost 1 base, and 0 bases stayed unmatched. Germline-derived CDR1 and CDR2 are SGHDN and FVKESK. This CDR3 has 13 residues. CDR3 sequence reads: CASRGLSYNEQFF. CDR3 coding DNA: TGTGCCAGCAGGGGACTATCCTACAATGAGCAGTTCTTC.

V usage is TRBV5-1 and J usage is TRBJ1-5; maybe TRBD1 (6 bases). The CDR3 sequence is 15 residues long. Deletions cut 4 bases from V and 5 bases from J, with 16 bases between. Germline V gene data show CDR1 as SGHRS and CDR2 as YFSETQ. CDR3: CASSPFPGEDQPQHF. DNA of the CDR3: TGCGCCAGCAGCCCCTTCCCAGGGGAGGATCAGCCCCAGCATTTT.

This clone has only a few counts. The chain uses TRBV18 and TRBJ1-3, with D unclear. Deletions cut 1 base from V and 0 bases from J, with 4 bases between. CDR1 and CDR2 (germline): KGHSH, LQKENI. The CDR3 sequence is 14 residues long. As DNA, the CDR3 is TGTGCCAGCTCACCACGAATCTCTGGAAACACCATATATTTT. Protein product: CASSPRISGNTIYF.

This clone was counted a few times. This sequence joins TRBV2 and TRBJ2-1, with D perhaps matching TRBD2 (5 bases). CDR1 is SNHLY and CDR2 is FYNNEI in the germline V gene. This CDR3 has 15 amino acids. Trimming removed 5 bases at V and 0 bases at J, with 11 bases between. The CDR3 protein is CASSLERSSYNEQFF. The CDR3 bases are TGTGCCAGCAGTTTAGAGCGGAGCTCCTACAATGAGCAGTTCTTC. Full variable domain (remainder filled in from reference TRBV2 and TRBJ2-1): EPEVTQTPSHQVTQMGQEVILRCVPISNHLYFYWYRQILGQKVEFLVSFYNNEISEKSEIFDDQFSVERPDGSNFTLKIRSTKLEDSAMYFCASSLERSSYNEQFFGPGTRLTVL.

This rearrangement joins TRBV5-1 to TRBJ2-7; D is possibly TRBD1 (7 bases). The germline V and J ends were trimmed by 5 bases and 3 bases, with 15 bases remaining between them. The CDR3 loop spans 14 amino acids. The germline V gene encodes CDR1 SGHRS and CDR2 YFSETQ. DNA of the CDR3: TGCGCCAGCAGTTCGGCAGGGGGGAACTACGAGCAGTACTTC. Translated: CASSSAGGNYEQYF.

Here the CDR3 reads CASSQDIYPGGRGYTF. The CDR3 coding sequence is TGCGCCAGCAGCCAAGATATCTATCCCGGGGGAAGAGGCTACACCTTC. This chain joins TRBV4-3 and TRBJ1-2; D may be TRBD1 (5 bases). The V and J ends lost 0 bases and 8 bases respectively, with 19 bases between them. The CDR3 spans 16 residues. Germline loops: CDR1 LGHNA, CDR2 YSLEER.

The genes are TRBV9 and TRBJ2-3; 8 positions agree with TRBD1. Per the germline V gene, CDR1 is SGDLS and CDR2 is YYNGEE. J lost 3 bases, V lost 3 bases, and 6 bases had no gene match. The CDR3 contains 15 residues. CDR3 protein: CASSAGQVGTDTQYF. The CDR3 bases are TGTGCCAGCAGCGCGGGACAGGTGGGGACAGATACGCAGTATTTT.

The chain recombines TRBV18 with TRBJ2-1; D not certain. Germline V gene sequence: CDR1 KGHSH, CDR2 LQKENI. The V and J ends lost 3 bases and 5 bases respectively, with 11 bases between them. CDR3 length: 14 residues. The CDR3 protein is CASSPGSQNNEQFF. In DNA, the CDR3 is TGTGCCAGCTCACCCGGTAGCCAAAACAATGAGCAGTTCTTC.

This rearrangement joins TRBV29-1 to TRBJ1-1; no clear D. Germline assignment: CDR1 SQVTM and CDR2 ANQGSEA. The V gene lost 4 bases and the J gene lost 1 base, with 10 bases spanning the gap. CDR3 length: 13 amino acids. The CDR3 sequence: CSVGMRKNTEAFF. CDR3 in DNA: TGCAGCGTTGGTATGAGGAAGAACACTGAAGCTTTCTTT.

The chain has TRBV27 and TRBJ1-2; D possibly corresponds to TRBD1 (5 bases). Germline loops: CDR1 MNHEY, CDR2 SMNVEV (reference sequence). There are 16 residues in the CDR3. Trimming pared 2 bases from V and 4 bases from J, leaving 17 bases between. CDR3 loop: CASSLAIEGTRYGYTF. The CDR3 DNA follows: TGTGCCAGCAGTTTAGCAATCGAGGGGACTCGCTATGGCTACACCTTC.

The V and J genes are TRBV11-3 and TRBJ2-7; TRBD1 matches 8 bases. This CDR3 has 15 residues. Germline loops: CDR1 SGHNT, CDR2 YENEEA. Germline trimming cut 0 bases from V and 2 bases from J; bases unmatched to any gene: 3. The CDR3 DNA sequence: TGTGCCAGCAGCTTAGAAGCAGGGGGCCCCTACGAGCAGTACTTC. Protein product: CASSLEAGGPYEQYF.

The table lists this clone with a few counts. This chain connects TRBV9 to TRBJ2-2; unclear D gene. Germline V gene data show CDR1 as SGDLS and CDR2 as YYNGEE. Trimming shortened V by 0 bases and J by 2 bases, and 8 bases separated the two germline ends. CDR3 size: 15 residues. The CDR3: CASSVGSVNTGELFF. The CDR3 DNA follows: TGTGCCAGCAGCGTAGGGTCCGTTAACACCGGGGAGCTGTTTTTT.

This chain connects TRBV5-3 to TRBJ1-1; the D is unclear. TRBV5-3 is an open reading frame, and its role is uncertain. V was trimmed by 0 bases and J by 0 bases, leaving 6 bases between them. The CDR3 has 14 amino acids. CDR3 DNA sequence: TGTGCCAGAAGCTTGGCTTCAGTGAACACTGAAGCTTTCTTT. It yields the protein CARSLASVNTEAFF.

This chain links TRBV9 with TRBJ1-2, with a tentative D call TRBD1 (5 bases). CDR3 length equals 11 residues. Per the germline V gene, CDR1 is SGDLS and CDR2 is YYNGEE. V was pared by 0 bases and J by 14 bases, with 11 bases between. The CDR3 nucleotides read TGTGCCAGCAGCGTAGTTAGGACATGTACCTTC. This gives the protein CASSVVRTCTF.

V and J are TRBV7-2 and TRBJ2-7, with 7 bases aligning to TRBD2. Germline V lookup: CDR1 SGHTA, CDR2 FQGNSA. The ends lost 5 bases at V and 4 bases at J; junction bases unmatched: 8. This CDR3 contains 14 residues. CDR3 in DNA: TGTGCCAGCAGCCCTGGGAGGGTGGGGTACGAGCAGTACTTC. Its protein is CASSPGRVGYEQYF.

The V gene is TRBV5-5, the J gene TRBJ1-2; D is ambiguous. CDR1 SGHKS and CDR2 YYEKEE come from the germline V gene (reference sequence). V gave up 0 bases and J gave up 1 base, with 16 bases separating them. This CDR3 is 17 amino acids long. CDR3 amino acids: CASSLAGTGGYNYGYTF. Here the CDR3 DNA reads TGTGCCAGCAGCTTGGCAGGTACCGGAGGATATAACTATGGCTACACCTTC.